Below, one T cell receptor (beta chain) is given with its context. CDR1 SGHRS and CDR2 YFSETQ come from the germline V gene. This CDR3 is 14 amino acids long. V was pared by 2 bases and J by 5 bases, with 2 bases of the junction left unmatched. The data were taken from a study of T-cell reconstitution after alpha-beta-depleted transplantation in children. Unique molecular identifiers tagged the TCRbeta library. One entry per CDR3 protein results from TCRdb running MiXCR on the PCR reads. The sample records some 550,000 distinct CDR3 sequences, around 19% being singletons. The specimen was PBMCs from the stem cell graft donor, collected from the stem cell graft. The sequence was obtained from a human donor who donated a stem cell graft to a child with acute lymphoblastic leukemia. The gene calls are TRBV5-1 and TRBJ2-3; 10 nucleotides line up with TRBD2. CDR3 nucleotide sequence: TGCGCCAGCAGCTTTAGCGGGAGGCAAGATACGCAGTATTTT. It specifies CASSFSGRQDTQYF.